This T cell receptor (beta chain) came from a study of control samples from healthy donors and cancer patients. Only in-frame clones appear in the TCRdb table, and some are missing; sequencing was by immunoSEQ multiplex PCR. The table for this sample gives about 210,000 clones. The V end lost 3 bases, the J end lost 6 bases, and 27 bases lay between the germline ends. This CDR3 comprises 19 residues. CDR1 is SGDLS and CDR2 is YYNGEE in the germline V gene. The receptor was isolated from a woman aged 30 to 39 in good health. V gene TRBV9 combines with J gene TRBJ2-2, with D unclear. Specimen: blood. This CDR3 is CASSADPPNRLVRAGELFF. The CDR3 nucleotides are TGTGCCAGCAGCGCGGACCCGCCGAACAGATTAGTAAGGGCCGGGGAGCTGTTTTTT.